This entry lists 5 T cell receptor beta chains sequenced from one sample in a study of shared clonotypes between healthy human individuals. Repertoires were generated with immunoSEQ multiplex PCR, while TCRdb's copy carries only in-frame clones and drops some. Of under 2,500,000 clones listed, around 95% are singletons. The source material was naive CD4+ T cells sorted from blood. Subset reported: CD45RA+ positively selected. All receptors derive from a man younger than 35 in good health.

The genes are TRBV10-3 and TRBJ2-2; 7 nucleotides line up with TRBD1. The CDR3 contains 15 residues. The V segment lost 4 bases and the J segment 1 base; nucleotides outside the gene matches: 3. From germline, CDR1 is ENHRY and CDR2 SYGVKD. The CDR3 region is CAISASGGNTGELFF. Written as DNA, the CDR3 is TGTGCCATCAGTGCGTCAGGGGGGAACACCGGGGAGCTGTTTTTT.

The CDR3 DNA follows: TGTGCCTGGAGTGTACTCGTAAGGGGGGTTTCACCCCTCCACTTT. It codes for CAWSVLVRGVSPLHF. This rearrangement joins TRBV30 to TRBJ1-6; D is possibly TRBD1 (6 bases). The germline V gene has CDR1 GTSNPN and CDR2 SVGIG (reference sequence). The CDR3 totals 15 residues. V lost 0 bases, J lost 9 bases, and 15 bases lay in between.

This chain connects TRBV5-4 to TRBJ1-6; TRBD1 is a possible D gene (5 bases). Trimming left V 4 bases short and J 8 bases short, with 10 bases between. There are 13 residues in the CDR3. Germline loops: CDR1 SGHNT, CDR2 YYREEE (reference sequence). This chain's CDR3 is CASSTDSHSPLHF. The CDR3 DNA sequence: TGTGCCAGCAGCACCGACAGTCATTCACCCCTCCACTTT.

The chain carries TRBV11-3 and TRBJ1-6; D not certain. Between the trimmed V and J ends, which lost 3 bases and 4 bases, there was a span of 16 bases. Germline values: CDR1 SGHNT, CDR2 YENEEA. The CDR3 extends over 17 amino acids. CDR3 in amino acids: CASSFFRKNYYNSPLHF. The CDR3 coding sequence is TGTGCCAGCAGCTTTTTCAGGAAAAACTATTATAATTCACCCCTCCACTTT. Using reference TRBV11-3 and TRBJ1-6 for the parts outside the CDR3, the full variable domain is EAGVVQSPRYKIIEKKQPVAFWCNPISGHNTLYWYLQNLGQGPELLIRYENEEAVDDSQLPKDRFSAERLKGVDSTLKIQPAELGDSAVYLCASSFFRKNYYNSPLHFGNGTRLTVT.

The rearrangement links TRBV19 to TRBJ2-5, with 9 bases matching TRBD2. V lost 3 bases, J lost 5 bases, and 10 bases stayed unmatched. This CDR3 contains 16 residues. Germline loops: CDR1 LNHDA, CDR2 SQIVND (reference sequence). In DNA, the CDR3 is TGTGCCAGTAGTATGGCTGGGCTAGCGGGGACTGAGACCCAGTACTTC. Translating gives CASSMAGLAGTETQYF.